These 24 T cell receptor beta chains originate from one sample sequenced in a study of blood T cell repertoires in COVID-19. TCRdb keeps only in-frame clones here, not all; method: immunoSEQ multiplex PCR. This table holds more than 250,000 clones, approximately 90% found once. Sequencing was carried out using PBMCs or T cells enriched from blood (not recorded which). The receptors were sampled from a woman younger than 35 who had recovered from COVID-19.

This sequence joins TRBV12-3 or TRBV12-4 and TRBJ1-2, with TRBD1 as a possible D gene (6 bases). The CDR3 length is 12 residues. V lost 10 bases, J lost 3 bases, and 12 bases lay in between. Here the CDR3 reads CATTGRDYGYTF. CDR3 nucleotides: TGTGCCACGACAGGCAGGGACTATGGCTACACCTTC.

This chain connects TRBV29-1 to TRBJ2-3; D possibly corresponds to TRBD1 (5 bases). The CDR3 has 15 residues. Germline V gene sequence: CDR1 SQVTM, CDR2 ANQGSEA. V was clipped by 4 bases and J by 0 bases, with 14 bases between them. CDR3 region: CSVGVGQSSTDTQYF. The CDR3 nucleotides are TGCAGCGTTGGGGTGGGGCAATCTAGCACAGATACGCAGTATTTT.

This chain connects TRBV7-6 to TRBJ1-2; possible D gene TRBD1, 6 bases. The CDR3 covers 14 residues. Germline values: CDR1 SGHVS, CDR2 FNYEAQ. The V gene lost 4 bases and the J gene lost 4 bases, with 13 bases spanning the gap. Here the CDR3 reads CASSSGTFLYGYTF. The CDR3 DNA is TGTGCCAGCAGCTCCGGGACATTTCTCTATGGCTACACCTTC. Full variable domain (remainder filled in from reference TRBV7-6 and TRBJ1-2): GAGVSQSPRYKVTKRGQDVALRCDPISGHVSLYWYRQALGQGPEFLTYFNYEAQQDKSGLPNDRFSAERPEGSISTLTIQRTEQRDSAMYRCASSSGTFLYGYTFGSGTRLTVV.

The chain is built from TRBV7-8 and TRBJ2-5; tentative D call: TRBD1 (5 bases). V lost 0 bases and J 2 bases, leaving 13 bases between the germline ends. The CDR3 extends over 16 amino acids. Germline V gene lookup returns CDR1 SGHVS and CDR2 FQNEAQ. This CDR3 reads CASSLALGAGQETQYF. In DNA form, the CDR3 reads TGTGCCAGCAGCTTAGCGCTTGGGGCAGGTCAAGAGACCCAGTACTTC.

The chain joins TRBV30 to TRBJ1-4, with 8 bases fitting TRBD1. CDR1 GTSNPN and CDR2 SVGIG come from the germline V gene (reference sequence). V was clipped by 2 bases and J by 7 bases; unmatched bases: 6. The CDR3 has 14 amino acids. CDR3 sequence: CAWSSSDRGEKLFF. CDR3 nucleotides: TGTGCCTGGAGTTCTAGTGACAGGGGTGAAAAACTGTTTTTT.

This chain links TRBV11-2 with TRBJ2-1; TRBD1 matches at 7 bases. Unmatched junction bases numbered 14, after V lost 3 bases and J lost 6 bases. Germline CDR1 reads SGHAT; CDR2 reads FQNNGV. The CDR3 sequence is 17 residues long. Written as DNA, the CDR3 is TGTGCCAGCAGCTTGTTTCTGGACAGGCACGCGGCCAATGAGCAGTTCTTC. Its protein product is CASSLFLDRHAANEQFF. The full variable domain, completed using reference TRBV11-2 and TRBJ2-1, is EAGVAQSPRYKIIEKRQSVAFWCNPISGHATLYWYQQILGQGPKLLIQFQNNGVVDDSQLPKDRFSAERLKGVDSTLKIQPAKLEDSAVYLCASSLFLDRHAANEQFFGPGTRLTVL.

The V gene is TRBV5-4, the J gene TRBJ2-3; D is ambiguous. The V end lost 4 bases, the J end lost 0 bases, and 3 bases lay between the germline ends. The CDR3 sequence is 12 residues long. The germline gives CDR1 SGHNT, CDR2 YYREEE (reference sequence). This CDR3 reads CASSLSTDTQYF. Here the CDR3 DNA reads TGTGCCAGCAGCCTTAGCACAGATACGCAGTATTTT.

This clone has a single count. The CDR3 sequence is CASSLTAYNEQFF. In DNA form, the CDR3 reads TGTGCCAGCAGCCTAACTGCGTACAATGAGCAGTTCTTC. The genes are TRBV3-1 (or the pseudogene TRBV3-2) and TRBJ2-1, with D unresolved. V shed 4 bases and J shed 4 bases, with 8 bases lying between them. The CDR3 totals 13 residues. Germline assignment: CDR1 LGHDT and CDR2 YNNKEL (reference sequence).

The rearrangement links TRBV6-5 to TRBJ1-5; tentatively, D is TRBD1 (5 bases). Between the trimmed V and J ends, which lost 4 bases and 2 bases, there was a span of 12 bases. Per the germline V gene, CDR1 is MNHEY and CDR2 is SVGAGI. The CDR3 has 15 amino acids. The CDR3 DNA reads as TGTGCCAGCAGTTCCGGACACCACGGCAATCAGCCCCAGCATTTT. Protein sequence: CASSSGHHGNQPQHF.

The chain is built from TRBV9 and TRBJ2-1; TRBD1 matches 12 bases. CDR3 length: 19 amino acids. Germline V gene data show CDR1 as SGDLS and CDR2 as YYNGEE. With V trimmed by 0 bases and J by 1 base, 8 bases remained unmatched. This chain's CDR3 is CASSVATGQGALSYNEQFF. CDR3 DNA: TGTGCCAGCAGCGTAGCTACGGGACAGGGGGCCCTTTCCTACAATGAGCAGTTCTTC.

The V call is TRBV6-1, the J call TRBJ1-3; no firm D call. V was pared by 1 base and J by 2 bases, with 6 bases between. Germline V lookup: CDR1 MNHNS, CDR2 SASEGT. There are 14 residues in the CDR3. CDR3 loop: CASSEGSPGNTIYF. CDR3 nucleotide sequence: TGTGCCAGCAGTGAAGGGAGTCCTGGAAACACCATATATTTT.

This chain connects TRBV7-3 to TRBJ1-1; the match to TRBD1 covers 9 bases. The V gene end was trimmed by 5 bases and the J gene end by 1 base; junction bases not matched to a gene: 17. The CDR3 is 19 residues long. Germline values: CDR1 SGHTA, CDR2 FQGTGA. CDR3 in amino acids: CASSPKGPGTGSGNTEAFF. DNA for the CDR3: TGTGCCAGCAGCCCTAAGGGCCCGGGGACAGGGTCCGGGAACACTGAAGCTTTCTTT.

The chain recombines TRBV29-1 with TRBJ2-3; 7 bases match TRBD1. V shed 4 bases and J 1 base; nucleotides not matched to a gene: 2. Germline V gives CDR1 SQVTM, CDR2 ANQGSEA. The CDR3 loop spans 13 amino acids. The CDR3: CSVGTGRTDTQYF. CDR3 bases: TGCAGCGTTGGGACAGGACGCACAGATACGCAGTATTTT.

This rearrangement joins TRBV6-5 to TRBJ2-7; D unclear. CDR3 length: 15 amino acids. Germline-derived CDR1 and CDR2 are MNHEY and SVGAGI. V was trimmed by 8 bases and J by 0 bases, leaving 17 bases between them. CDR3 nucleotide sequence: TGTGCCAGCCGGCAGACTTTTTCTAGCTCCTACGAGCAGTACTTC. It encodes CASRQTFSSSYEQYF.

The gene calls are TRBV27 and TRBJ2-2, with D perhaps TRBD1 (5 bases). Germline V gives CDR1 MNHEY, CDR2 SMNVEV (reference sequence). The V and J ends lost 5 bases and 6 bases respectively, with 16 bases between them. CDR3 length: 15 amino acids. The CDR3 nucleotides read TGTGCCAGCAGTCTGTCAGGGATTCTTCCCGGGGAGCTGTTTTTT. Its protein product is CASSLSGILPGELFF.

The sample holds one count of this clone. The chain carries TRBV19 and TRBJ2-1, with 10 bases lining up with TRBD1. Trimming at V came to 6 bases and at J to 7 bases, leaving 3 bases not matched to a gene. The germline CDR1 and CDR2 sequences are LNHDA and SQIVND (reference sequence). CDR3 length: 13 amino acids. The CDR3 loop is CASSRQGANEQFF. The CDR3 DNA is TGTGCCAGTAGCAGACAGGGGGCGAATGAGCAGTTCTTC. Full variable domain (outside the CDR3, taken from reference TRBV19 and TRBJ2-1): DGGITQSPKYLFRKEGQNVTLSCEQNLNHDAMYWYRQDPGQGLRLIYYSQIVNDFQKGDIAEGYSVSREKKESFPLTVTSAQKNPTAFYLCASSRQGANEQFFGPGTRLTVL.

CDR3 sequence: CASSFSALGSYNEQFF. The CDR3 nucleotides read TGTGCCAGCAGTTTTAGCGCATTGGGCTCCTACAATGAGCAGTTCTTC. The chain has TRBV7-6 and TRBJ2-1; perhaps TRBD2 as D (5 bases). From germline, CDR1 is SGHVS and CDR2 FNYEAQ. This CDR3 has 16 amino acids. The V end lost 6 bases, the J end lost 0 bases, and 15 bases lay between the germline ends. The full variable domain, rest sourced from reference TRBV7-6 and TRBJ2-1, is GAGVSQSPRYKVTKRGQDVALRCDPISGHVSLYWYRQALGQGPEFLTYFNYEAQQDKSGLPNDRFSAERPEGSISTLTIQRTEQRDSAMYRCASSFSALGSYNEQFFGPGTRLTVL.

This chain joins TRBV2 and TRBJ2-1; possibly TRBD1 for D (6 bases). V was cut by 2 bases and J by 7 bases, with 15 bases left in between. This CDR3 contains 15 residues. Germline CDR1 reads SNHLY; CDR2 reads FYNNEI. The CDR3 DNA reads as TGTGCCAGCAGTGAAACAGGTGTTAGGGGGAATGAGCAGTTCTTC. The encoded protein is CASSETGVRGNEQFF.

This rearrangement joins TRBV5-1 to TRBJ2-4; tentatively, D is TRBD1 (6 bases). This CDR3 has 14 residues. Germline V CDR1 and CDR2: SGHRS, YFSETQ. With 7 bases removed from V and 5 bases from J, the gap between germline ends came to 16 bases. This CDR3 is CASSLGGGENIQYF. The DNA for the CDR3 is TGCGCCAGCTCGCTTGGGGGCGGAGAAAACATTCAGTACTTC.

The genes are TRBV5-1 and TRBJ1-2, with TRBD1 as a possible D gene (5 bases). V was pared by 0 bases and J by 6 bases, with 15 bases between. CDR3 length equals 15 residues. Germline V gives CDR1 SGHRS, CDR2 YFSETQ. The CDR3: CASSLALPDSDGYTF. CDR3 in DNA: TGCGCCAGCAGCTTGGCCCTCCCAGACAGTGATGGCTACACCTTC. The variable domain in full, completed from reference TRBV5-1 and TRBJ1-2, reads KAGVTQTPRYLIKTRGQQVTLSCSPISGHRSVSWYQQTPGQGLQFLFEYFSETQRNKGNFPGRFSGRQFSNSRSEMNVSTLELGDSALYLCASSLALPDSDGYTFGSGTRLTVV.

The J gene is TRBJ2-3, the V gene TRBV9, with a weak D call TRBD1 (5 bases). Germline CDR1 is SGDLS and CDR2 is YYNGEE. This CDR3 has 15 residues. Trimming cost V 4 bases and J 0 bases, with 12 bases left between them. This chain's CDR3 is CASSPRTRSTDTQYF. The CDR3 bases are TGTGCCAGCAGCCCCAGGACACGGAGCACAGATACGCAGTATTTT.

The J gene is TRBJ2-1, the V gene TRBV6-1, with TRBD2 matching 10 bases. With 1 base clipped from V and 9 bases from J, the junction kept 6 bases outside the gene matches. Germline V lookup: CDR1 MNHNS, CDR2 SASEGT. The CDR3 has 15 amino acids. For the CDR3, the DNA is TGTGCCAGCAGTGAAGGCGGACTAGCGGCCCTTGAGCAGTTCTTC. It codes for CASSEGGLAALEQFF.

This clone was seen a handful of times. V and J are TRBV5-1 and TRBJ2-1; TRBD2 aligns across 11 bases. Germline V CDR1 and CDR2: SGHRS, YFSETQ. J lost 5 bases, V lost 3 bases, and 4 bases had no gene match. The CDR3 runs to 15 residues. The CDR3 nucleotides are TGCGCCAGCAGCTACGGGACTAGCGGAAACAATGAGCAGTTCTTC. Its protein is CASSYGTSGNNEQFF.

CDR3 bases: TGTGCCAGCATCACGGAGGGCCCTAACACCGGGGAGCTGTTTTTT. It encodes CASITEGPNTGELFF. This sequence joins TRBV28 and TRBJ2-2, with D possibly TRBD2 on 6 matching bases. Germline CDR1 is MDHEN and CDR2 is SYDVKM. This CDR3 contains 15 residues. Trimming removed 7 bases from V and 2 bases from J, with 14 bases in between.